The clone carrying this T cell receptor (beta chain) was recorded once. The antigen is undetermined. These data originate in a study of T cell responses to AZD1222 COVID-19 vaccine. It was second doses at about 4 or about 12 weeks that were pooled. This CDR3 comprises 13 residues. CDR1 is SGHTA, CDR2 FQGTGA, per germline. Trimming removed 1 base at V and 8 bases at J, with 8 bases between. Measured with immunoSEQ multiplex PCR; TCRdb has only the in-frame clones, and not every one. Of 77,000 or so clones listed, roughly 87% are singletons. Whole-study results and caveats: Clonal diversity may have been underestimated, and the donors were mostly white British, with more females than males. All repertoire sampling was performed exclusively after the peak T cell response. The span of vaccine-associated CD4 TCRs extended across spike, with dominance at 160-218 and 743-854.

This specimen was peripheral blood, taken 28 days after the second AZD1222 dose. This clonotype originated in an adult who received the AZD1222 COVID-19 vaccine. The genes are TRBV7-3 and TRBJ2-2; D unresolved. Written as DNA, the CDR3 is TGTGCCAGCAGCTTAAGGCTTAGTGGGGAGCTGTTTTTT. Its protein product is CASSLRLSGELFF.